The T cell receptor beta chain described here comes from a study of cytomegalovirus exposure and HLA in healthy donors. The study's findings and limits: It was confirmed in vitro that a few of the CMV-associated chains were specific for CMV antigens. Later analysis identified a missense DCLRE1C variant that was linked to TCR beta V- and J-gene trimming.

This clone was counted between two and nine times. What it binds is not known. The PCR ran on 60 Vbeta and 13 Jbeta primers. Clones were read by immunoSEQ multiplex PCR, and TCRdb kept only the in-frame ones, dropping some. This table has around 110,000 clones, 81% appearing once. V was trimmed by 6 bases and J by 6 bases, leaving 11 bases between them. CDR3 length: 13 residues. CDR1 is MNHNS and CDR2 is SASEGT in the germline V gene. Input material: PBMCs. The sequence was collected from a woman aged 25-40 years in good health and CMV-seronegative. This chain uses TRBV6-1 with TRBJ2-2, with D possibly matching TRBD2 (5 bases). The CDR3 here is CASSRRDSGELFF. As DNA, the CDR3 is TGTGCCAGCAGCCGACGGGATTCCGGGGAGCTGTTTTTT.